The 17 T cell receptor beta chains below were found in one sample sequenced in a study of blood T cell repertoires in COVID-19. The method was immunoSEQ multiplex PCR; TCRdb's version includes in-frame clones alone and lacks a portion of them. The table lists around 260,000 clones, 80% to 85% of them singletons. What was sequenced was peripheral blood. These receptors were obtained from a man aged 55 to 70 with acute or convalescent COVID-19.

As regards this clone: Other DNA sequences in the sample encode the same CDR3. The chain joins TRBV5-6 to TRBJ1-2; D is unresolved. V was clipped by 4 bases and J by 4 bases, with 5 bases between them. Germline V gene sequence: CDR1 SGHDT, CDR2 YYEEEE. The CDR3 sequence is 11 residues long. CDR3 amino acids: CASSAGYGYTF. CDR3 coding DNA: TGTGCCAGCAGCGCCGGCTATGGCTACACCTTC.

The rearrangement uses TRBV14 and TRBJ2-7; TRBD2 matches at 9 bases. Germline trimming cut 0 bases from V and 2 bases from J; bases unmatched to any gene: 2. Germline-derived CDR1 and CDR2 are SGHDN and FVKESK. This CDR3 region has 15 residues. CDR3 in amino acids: CASSQEVAGAYEQYF. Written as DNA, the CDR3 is TGTGCCAGCAGCCAAGAGGTAGCGGGGGCCTACGAGCAGTACTTC.

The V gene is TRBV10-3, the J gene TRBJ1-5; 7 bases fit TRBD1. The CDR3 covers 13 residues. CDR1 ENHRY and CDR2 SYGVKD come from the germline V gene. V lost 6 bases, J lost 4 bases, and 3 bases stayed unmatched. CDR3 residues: CAIRGQENQPQHF. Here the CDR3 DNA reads TGTGCCATCAGAGGACAGGAAAATCAGCCCCAGCATTTT.

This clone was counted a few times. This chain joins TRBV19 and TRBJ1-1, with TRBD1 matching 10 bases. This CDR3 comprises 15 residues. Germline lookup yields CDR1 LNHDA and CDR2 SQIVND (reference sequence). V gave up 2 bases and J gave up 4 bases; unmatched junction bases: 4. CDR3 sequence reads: CASSIWTGGSTEAFF. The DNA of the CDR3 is TGTGCCAGTAGTATATGGACAGGGGGGAGCACTGAAGCTTTCTTT.

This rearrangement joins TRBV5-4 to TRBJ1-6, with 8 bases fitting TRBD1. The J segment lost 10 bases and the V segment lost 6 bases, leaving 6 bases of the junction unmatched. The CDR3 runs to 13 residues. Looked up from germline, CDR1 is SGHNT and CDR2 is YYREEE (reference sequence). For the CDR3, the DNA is TGTGCCAGCAAGGACAGGGTTGGGTCACCCCTCCACTTT. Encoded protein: CASKDRVGSPLHF.

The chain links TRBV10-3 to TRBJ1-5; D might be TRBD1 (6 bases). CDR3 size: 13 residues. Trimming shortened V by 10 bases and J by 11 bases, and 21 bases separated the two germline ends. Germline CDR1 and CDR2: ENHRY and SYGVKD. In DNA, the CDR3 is TGTGCCACCCGAACAGGGAAGCTATCAGCCCAGCATTTT. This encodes CATRTGKLSAQHF.

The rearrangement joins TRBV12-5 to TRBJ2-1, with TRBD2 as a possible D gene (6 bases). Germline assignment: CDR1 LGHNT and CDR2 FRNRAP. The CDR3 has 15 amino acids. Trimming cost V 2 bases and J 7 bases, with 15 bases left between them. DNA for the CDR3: TGTGCTAGTGGTTTGTCGGGAACCCGGGGGAATGAGCAGTTCTTC. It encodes CASGLSGTRGNEQFF. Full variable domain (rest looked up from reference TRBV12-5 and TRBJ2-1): DARVTQTPRHKVTEMGQEVTMRCQPILGHNTVFWYRQTMMQGLELLAYFRNRAPLDDSGMPKDRFSAEMPDATLATLKIQPSEPRDSAVYFCASGLSGTRGNEQFFGPGTRLTVL.

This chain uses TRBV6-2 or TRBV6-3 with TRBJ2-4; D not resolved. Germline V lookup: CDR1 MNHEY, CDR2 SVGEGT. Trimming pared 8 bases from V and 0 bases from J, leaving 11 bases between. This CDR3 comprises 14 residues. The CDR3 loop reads CASGQQVAKNIQYF. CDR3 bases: TGTGCCAGCGGCCAACAAGTAGCCAAAAACATTCAGTACTTC.

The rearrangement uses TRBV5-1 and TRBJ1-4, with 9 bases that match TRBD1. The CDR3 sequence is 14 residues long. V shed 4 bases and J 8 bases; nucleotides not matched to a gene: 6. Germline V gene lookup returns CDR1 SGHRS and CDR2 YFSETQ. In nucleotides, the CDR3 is TGCGCCAGCAGCCCCGGACAGGGGCGGGAAAAACTGTTTTTT. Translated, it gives CASSPGQGREKLFF.

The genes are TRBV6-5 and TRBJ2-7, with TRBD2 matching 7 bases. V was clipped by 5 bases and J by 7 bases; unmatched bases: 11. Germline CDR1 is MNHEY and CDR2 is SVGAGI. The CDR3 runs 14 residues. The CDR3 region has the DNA TGTGCCAGCAGTCCCGGGACTACCCTTAATGAGCAGTACTTC. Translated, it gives CASSPGTTLNEQYF.

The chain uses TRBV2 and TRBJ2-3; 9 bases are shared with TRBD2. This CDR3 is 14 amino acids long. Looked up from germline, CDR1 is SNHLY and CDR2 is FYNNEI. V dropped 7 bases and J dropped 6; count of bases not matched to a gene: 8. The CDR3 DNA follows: TGTGCCAGCACGGTGGCGGGGGGGTTGGATACGCAGTATTTT. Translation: CASTVAGGLDTQYF.

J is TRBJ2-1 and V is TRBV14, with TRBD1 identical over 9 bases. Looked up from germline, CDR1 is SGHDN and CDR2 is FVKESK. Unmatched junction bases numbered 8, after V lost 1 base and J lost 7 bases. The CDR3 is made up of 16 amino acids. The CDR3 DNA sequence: TGTGCCAGCAGCCAAGTTGGACAGGGGATAGGGAATGAGCAGTTCTTC. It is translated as CASSQVGQGIGNEQFF.

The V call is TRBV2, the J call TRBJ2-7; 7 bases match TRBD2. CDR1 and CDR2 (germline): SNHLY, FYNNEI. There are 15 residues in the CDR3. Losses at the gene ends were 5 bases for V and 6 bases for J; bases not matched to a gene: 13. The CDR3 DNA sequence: TGTGCCAGCAGTACTATACGGGGAGGGCAGGGCGAGCAGTACTTC. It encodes CASSTIRGGQGEQYF.

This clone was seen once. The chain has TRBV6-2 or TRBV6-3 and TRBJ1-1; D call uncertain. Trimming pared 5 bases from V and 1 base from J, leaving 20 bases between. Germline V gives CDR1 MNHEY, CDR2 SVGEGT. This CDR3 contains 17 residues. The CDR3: CASSTPPGETTNTEAFF. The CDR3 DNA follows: TGTGCCAGCAGTACCCCTCCCGGGGAGACCACGAACACTGAAGCTTTCTTT.

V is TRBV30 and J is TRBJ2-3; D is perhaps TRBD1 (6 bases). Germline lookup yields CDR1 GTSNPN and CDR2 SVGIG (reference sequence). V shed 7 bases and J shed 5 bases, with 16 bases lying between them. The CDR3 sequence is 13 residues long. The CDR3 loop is CALGYRARDTQYF. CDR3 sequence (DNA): TGTGCCTTGGGATACAGGGCTAGAGATACGCAGTATTTT.

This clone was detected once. The CDR3 region is CASSLGTGLEKLFF. The CDR3 nucleotides read TGTGCCAGCAGCTTGGGGACGGGATTAGAAAAACTGTTTTTT. V usage is TRBV5-4 and J usage is TRBJ1-4; no definite D call. From germline, CDR1 is SGHNT and CDR2 YYREEE (reference sequence). Trimming pared 0 bases from V and 8 bases from J, leaving 11 bases between. CDR3 length: 14 amino acids.

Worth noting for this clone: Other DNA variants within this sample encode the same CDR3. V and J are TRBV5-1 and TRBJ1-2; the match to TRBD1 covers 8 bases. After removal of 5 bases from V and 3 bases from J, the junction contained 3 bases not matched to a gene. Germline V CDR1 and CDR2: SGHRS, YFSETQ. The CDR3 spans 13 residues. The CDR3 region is CASSLDRDYGYTF. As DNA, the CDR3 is TGCGCCAGCAGTCTGGACAGGGACTATGGCTACACCTTC. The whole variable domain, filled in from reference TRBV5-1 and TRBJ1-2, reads KAGVTQTPRYLIKTRGQQVTLSCSPISGHRSVSWYQQTPGQGLQFLFEYFSETQRNKGNFPGRFSGRQFSNSRSEMNVSTLELGDSALYLCASSLDRDYGYTFGSGTRLTVV.